These T cell receptor beta chains were read from a single sample in a study of blood T cell repertoires in COVID-19. Repertoires were generated with immunoSEQ multiplex PCR, while TCRdb's copy carries only in-frame clones and drops some. Of over 110,000 clones listed, around 81% are singletons. The sample taken for sequencing was peripheral blood. These TCRs come from a human donor in a cohort sampled during active COVID-19. Both conserved end residues are part of each CDR3. A D gene is named only where the DNA matches it firmly. The size of a clone is reported for some rows only, either as once, few or many, or as a class for expanded clones.

d_call,v_call,clone_size,j_call,cdr3_nt,cdr3_aa
.,TRBV6-5,few,TRBJ2-1,TGTGCCAGCAGTTACGCCGTGAGCTCCTACAATGAGCAGTTCTTC,CASSYAVSSYNEQFF
TRBD1,TRBV5-1,.,TRBJ2-5,TGCGCCAGCAGCTCGTTGGACAGGGAAGAGACCCAGTACTTC,CASSSLDREETQYF
.,TRBV5-1,.,TRBJ1-2,TGCGCCAGCAGATCAGGGGTGGAGCCCTATGGCTACACCTTC,CASRSGVEPYGYTF
TRBD1,TRBV28,.,TRBJ1-4,TGTGCCAGCAGTCATCGACAGGGGGCGGATGAAAAACTGTTTTTT,CASSHRQGADEKLFF
.,TRBV7-2,once,TRBJ2-1,TGTGCCAGCAGGTCTTTAGGAGACGCCAATGAGCAGTTCTTC,CASRSLGDANEQFF
.,TRBV6-1,.,TRBJ1-5,TGTGCCAGCAGTGAACGAGGATACGCTACTAGCAATCAGCCCCAGCATTTT,CASSERGYATSNQPQHF
TRBD1,TRBV28,once,TRBJ2-7,TGTGCCAGCACTACTACCGGGACAGGGGGCCCCAACGAGCAGTACTTC,CASTTTGTGGPNEQYF
TRBD1,TRBV28,.,TRBJ2-5,TGTGCCAGCAGTCCCCGGATGGGGACAGCCCCAAGAGAGACCCAGTACTTC,CASSPRMGTAPRETQYF
TRBD2,TRBV5-6,.,TRBJ2-3,TGTGCCAGCAGCTTGGCGGCTAGCGGAGGCACAGATACGCAGTATTTT,CASSLAASGGTDTQYF
TRBD2,TRBV2,.,TRBJ2-1,TGTGCCAGCCTATGGGCTAGCGGGATCAATGAGCAGTTCTTC,CASLWASGINEQFF
TRBD2,TRBV7-6,once,TRBJ2-1,TGTGCCAGCAGCTTAGGACTAGCGGGCTACAATGAGCAGTTCTTC,CASSLGLAGYNEQFF
TRBD2,TRBV27,.,TRBJ2-7,TGTGCCAGCAGTTTACCCGGACTAGCGAAGCGGATGTACTTC,CASSLPGLAKRMYF
.,TRBV5-1,.,TRBJ2-7,TGCGCCAGCAGCTTCAGGGATTACTCCTACGAGCAGTACTTC,CASSFRDYSYEQYF
TRBD2,TRBV7-9,.,TRBJ2-7,TGTGCCAGCAGCTTAGGGCCAATAGCGGGAGGTAACGAGCAGTACTTC,CASSLGPIAGGNEQYF
.,TRBV27,.,TRBJ2-7,TGTGCCAGCAGCTCTTACTTAAGCTACGAGCAGTACTTC,CASSSYLSYEQYF
.,TRBV28,.,TRBJ1-2,TGTGCCACCGAGGGGGTAGGGAGGGGTTTAGGCTATGGCTACACCTTC,CATEGVGRGLGYGYTF
TRBD1,TRBV6-1,.,TRBJ1-1,TGTGCCAGCAGTGATTTGAGGGGGCGGGACACTGAAGCTTTCTTT,CASSDLRGRDTEAFF
.,TRBV28,.,TRBJ2-7,TGTGCCAGCGAAAGTGGCGAGCGTTTCTCCTACGAGCAGTACTTC,CASESGERFSYEQYF
.,TRBV18,.,TRBJ2-2,TGTGCCAGCTCACCACCGAGTCGCACCGGGGAGCTGTTTTTT,CASSPPSRTGELFF
.,TRBV10-3,.,TRBJ1-1,TGTGCCATCAGTGATCTGGGAGTAAGAATAATGAACACTGAAGCTTTCTTT,CAISDLGVRIMNTEAFF
TRBD1,TRBV5-4,few,TRBJ2-1,TGTGCCAGCAGCCGCGACAGGGGTTCCTACAATGAGCAGTTCTTC,CASSRDRGSYNEQFF
TRBD1,TRBV7-9,.,TRBJ2-6,TGTGCCAGCGGAGGGACAGGGGGCTTCTCTGGGGCCAACGTCCTGACTTTC,CASGGTGGFSGANVLTF
TRBD1,TRBV18,.,TRBJ1-1,TGTGCCAGCTCTGGAGACAGGGCTAGAAGGAACACTGAAGCTTTCTTT,CASSGDRARRNTEAFF
.,TRBV28,.,TRBJ1-2,TGTGCCAGCAGTTTTCGGGGGGAGGTTAGGGGCTACACCTTC,CASSFRGEVRGYTF
TRBD2,TRBV29-1,.,TRBJ2-5,TGCAGCGTTGAGTCGGTGACTAGCGGGAGAAGGGGGACCCAGTACTTC,CSVESVTSGRRGTQYF
.,TRBV15,.,TRBJ2-7,TGTGCCACCAGCCCCCGGCAGCGCTCCTACGAGCAGTACTTC,CATSPRQRSYEQYF